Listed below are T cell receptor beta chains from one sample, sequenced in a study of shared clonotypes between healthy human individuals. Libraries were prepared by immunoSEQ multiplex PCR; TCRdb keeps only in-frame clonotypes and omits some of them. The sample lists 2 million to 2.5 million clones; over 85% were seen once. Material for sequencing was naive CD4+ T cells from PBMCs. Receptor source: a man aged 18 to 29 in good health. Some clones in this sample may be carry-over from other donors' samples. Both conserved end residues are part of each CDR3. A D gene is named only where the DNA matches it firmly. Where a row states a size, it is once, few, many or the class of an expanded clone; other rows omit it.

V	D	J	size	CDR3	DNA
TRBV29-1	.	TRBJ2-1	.	CSGGGRLYNEQFF	TGCAGTGGGGGCGGGAGACTCTACAATGAGCAGTTCTTC
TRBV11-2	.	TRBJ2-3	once	CASSPSLGWGTDTQYF	TGTGCCAGCAGCCCCTCGTTGGGTTGGGGCACAGATACGCAGTATTTT
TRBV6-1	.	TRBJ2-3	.	CASSESGGPSGDTQYF	TGTGCCAGCAGTGAATCGGGCGGGCCATCGGGAGATACGCAGTATTTT
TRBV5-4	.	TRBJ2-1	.	CASSLALYGEQFF	TGTGCCAGCAGCTTGGCTCTTTACGGAGAGCAGTTCTTC
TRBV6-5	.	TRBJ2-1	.	CASSYAGNEQFF	TGTGCCAGCAGTTACGCGGGTAATGAGCAGTTCTTC
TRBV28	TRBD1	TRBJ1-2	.	CASSGTANGYTF	TGTGCCAGCAGCGGGACAGCGAACGGCTACACCTTC
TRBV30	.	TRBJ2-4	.	CAWSVRGIAKNIQYF	TGTGCCTGGAGTGTGAGAGGGATAGCCAAAAACATTCAGTACTTC
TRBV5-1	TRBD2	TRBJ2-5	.	CASSSTGTSGNKETQYF	TGCGCCAGCAGCTCAACCGGGACTAGCGGAAACAAAGAGACCCAGTACTTC
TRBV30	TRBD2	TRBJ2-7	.	CAWSVGTSGSPSSREQYF	TGTGCCTGGAGTGTCGGGACTAGCGGGAGCCCGTCCTCTCGCGAGCAGTACTTC
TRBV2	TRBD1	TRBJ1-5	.	CASSGTGRSNQPQHF	TGTGCCAGCAGTGGGACAGGGAGGAGCAATCAGCCCCAGCATTTT
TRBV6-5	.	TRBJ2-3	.	CASSWDLDRTADTQYF	TGTGCCAGCAGTTGGGACTTAGACAGGACCGCAGATACGCAGTATTTT
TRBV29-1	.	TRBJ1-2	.	CSVEDLAGFILGYGYTF	TGCAGCGTTGAAGATCTAGCAGGCTTTATCTTGGGCTATGGCTACACCTTC
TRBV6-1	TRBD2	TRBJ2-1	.	CASSEAIAGAYNEQFF	TGTGCCAGCAGTGAAGCGATAGCGGGAGCTTACAATGAGCAGTTCTTC
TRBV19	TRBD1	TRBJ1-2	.	CASEGAANYGYTF	TGTGCCAGTGAGGGGGCAGCCAACTATGGCTACACCTTC
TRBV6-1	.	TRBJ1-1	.	CASRQGGYTEAFF	TGTGCCAGCAGACAGGGTGGATACACTGAAGCTTTCTTT
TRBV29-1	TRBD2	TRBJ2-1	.	CSVATALAGNYNEQFF	TGCAGCGTCGCCACGGCCCTAGCGGGGAACTACAATGAGCAGTTCTTC
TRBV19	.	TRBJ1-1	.	CASSIPNRDTEAFF	TGTGCCAGTAGTATACCGAATCGGGACACTGAAGCTTTCTTT
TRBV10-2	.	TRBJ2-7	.	CASSEGWIFYEQYF	TGCGCCAGCAGTGAAGGTTGGATTTTCTACGAGCAGTACTTC
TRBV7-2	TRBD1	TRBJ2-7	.	CASSQWVTGAGEQYF	TGTGCCAGCAGCCAGTGGGTGACAGGGGCCGGCGAGCAGTACTTC
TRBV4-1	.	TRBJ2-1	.	CASSQESGRGISYNEQFF	TGCGCCAGCAGCCAAGAATCGGGGCGGGGAATCTCCTACAATGAGCAGTTCTTC
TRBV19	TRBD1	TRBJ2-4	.	CASSITGQGMRAKNIQYF	TGTGCCAGTAGTATAACTGGACAGGGGATGAGAGCCAAAAACATTCAGTACTTC
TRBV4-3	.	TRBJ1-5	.	CASSQEWYSNQPQHF	TGCGCCAGCAGCCAAGAATGGTATAGCAATCAGCCCCAGCATTTT
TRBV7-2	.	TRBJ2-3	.	CASSSLQAPQYF	TGTGCCAGCAGCTCTCTTCAAGCCCCGCAGTATTTT
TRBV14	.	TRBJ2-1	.	CASSQLRDQNEQFF	TGTGCCAGCAGCCAACTTCGTGATCAGAATGAGCAGTTCTTC
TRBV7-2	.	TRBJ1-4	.	CASSIRINEKLFF	TGTGCCAGCAGCATTCGGATTAATGAAAAACTGTTTTTT
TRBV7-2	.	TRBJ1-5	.	CASSLRGTNQPQHF	TGTGCCAGCAGCTTAAGGGGGACGAATCAGCCCCAGCATTTT
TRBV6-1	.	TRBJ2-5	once	CASSAKSIPIQETQYF	TGTGCCAGCAGTGCGAAGAGCATACCAATCCAAGAGACCCAGTACTTC
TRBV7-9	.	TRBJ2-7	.	CASSAPKNSYEQYF	TGTGCCAGCAGCGCTCCCAAAAACTCCTACGAGCAGTACTTC
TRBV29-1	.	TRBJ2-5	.	CSVERLRAKYQETQYF	TGCAGCGTTGAGCGTCTTCGGGCTAAGTACCAAGAGACCCAGTACTTC
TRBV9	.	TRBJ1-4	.	CASSARTLSNEKLFF	TGTGCCAGCAGCGCGCGGACACTTTCTAATGAAAAACTGTTTTTT
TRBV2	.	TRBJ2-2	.	CASSARANTGELFF	TGTGCCAGCAGTGCCAGGGCGAACACCGGGGAGCTGTTTTTT
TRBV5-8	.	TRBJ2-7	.	CASSLPALGDYEQYF	TGTGCCAGCAGCTTGCCGGCGTTAGGAGACTACGAGCAGTACTTC
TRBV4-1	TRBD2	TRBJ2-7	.	CASSQGLGLAGEQYF	TGCGCCAGCAGCCAAGGGCTAGGACTAGCGGGCGAGCAGTACTTC
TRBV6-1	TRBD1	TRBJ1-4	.	CASTEDREREKLFF	TGTGCCAGCACCGAGGACAGGGAAAGAGAAAAACTGTTTTTT
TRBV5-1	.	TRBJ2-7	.	CASSRDGTNYEQYF	TGCGCCAGCAGCCGAGACGGGACCAACTACGAGCAGTACTTC
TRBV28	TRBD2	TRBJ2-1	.	CASSLALAGRNEQFF	TGTGCCAGCAGTTTAGCACTAGCGGGACGCAATGAGCAGTTCTTC
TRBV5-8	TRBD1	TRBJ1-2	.	CASSLRTGGLYGYTF	TGTGCCAGCAGCTTGCGGACAGGGGGTCTGTATGGCTACACCTTC
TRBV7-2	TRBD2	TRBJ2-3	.	CASSFSGSVTDTQYF	TGTGCCAGCAGCTTTAGCGGGAGCGTAACAGATACGCAGTATTTT
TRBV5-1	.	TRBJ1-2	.	CASRGGGRVSGYTF	TGCGCCAGCAGAGGTGGGGGCAGGGTAAGTGGCTACACCTTC
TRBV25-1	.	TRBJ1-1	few	CASRGPNTEAFF	TGTGCCAGCAGAGGACCGAACACTGAAGCTTTCTTT
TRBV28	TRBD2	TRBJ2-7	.	CASSELAGGSYEQYF	TGTGCCAGCAGCGAACTAGCGGGAGGTTCCTACGAGCAGTACTTC
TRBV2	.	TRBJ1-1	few	CASRAEMNTEAFF	TGTGCCAGCAGGGCTGAAATGAACACTGAAGCTTTCTTT